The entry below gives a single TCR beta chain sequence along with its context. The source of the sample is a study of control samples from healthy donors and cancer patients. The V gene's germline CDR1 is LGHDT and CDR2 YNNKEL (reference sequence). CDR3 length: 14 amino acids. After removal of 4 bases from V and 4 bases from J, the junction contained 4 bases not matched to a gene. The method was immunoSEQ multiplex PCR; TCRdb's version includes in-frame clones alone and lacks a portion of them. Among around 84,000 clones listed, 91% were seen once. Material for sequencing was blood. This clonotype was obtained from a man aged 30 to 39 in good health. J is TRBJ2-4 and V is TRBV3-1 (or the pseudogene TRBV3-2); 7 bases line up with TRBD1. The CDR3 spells CASSPRTGKNIQYF. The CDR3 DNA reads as TGTGCCAGCAGCCCGCGGACAGGTAAAAACATTCAGTACTTC.